The TCR beta chain described here comes from a study of graft-versus-host responses after intestinal transplantation. Study-level background: Anti-thymocyte globulin induction, then tacrolimus and steroids for about three years, went to all recipients. General study results and limits: Subjects displaying graft-donor T cell macrochimerism possessed elevated graft-versus-host to host-versus-graft clonal ratios inside allografts.

Regarding this clone: Its antigen remains unknown.

There are 12 residues in the CDR3. CDR1 and CDR2 from the germline V gene are SGHTA and FQGTGA. V was shortened by 1 base and J by 6 bases, with 3 bases between the two germline ends. This table comes from immunoSEQ multiplex PCR, and its TCRdb copy is limited to in-frame clones, with some not included. The table includes about 97,000 clones, about nine tenths detected once. Sequenced material: PBMCs, taken approximately 470 days after intestinal transplant. The rearrangement links TRBV7-3 to TRBJ2-2, with no clear D. This receptor was taken from a human patient who received an intestinal transplant, so some T cells may come from the graft donor. CDR3 nucleotide sequence: TGTGCCAGCAGCTTAAGGCCCGGGGAGCTGTTTTTT. It is translated as CASSLRPGELFF.